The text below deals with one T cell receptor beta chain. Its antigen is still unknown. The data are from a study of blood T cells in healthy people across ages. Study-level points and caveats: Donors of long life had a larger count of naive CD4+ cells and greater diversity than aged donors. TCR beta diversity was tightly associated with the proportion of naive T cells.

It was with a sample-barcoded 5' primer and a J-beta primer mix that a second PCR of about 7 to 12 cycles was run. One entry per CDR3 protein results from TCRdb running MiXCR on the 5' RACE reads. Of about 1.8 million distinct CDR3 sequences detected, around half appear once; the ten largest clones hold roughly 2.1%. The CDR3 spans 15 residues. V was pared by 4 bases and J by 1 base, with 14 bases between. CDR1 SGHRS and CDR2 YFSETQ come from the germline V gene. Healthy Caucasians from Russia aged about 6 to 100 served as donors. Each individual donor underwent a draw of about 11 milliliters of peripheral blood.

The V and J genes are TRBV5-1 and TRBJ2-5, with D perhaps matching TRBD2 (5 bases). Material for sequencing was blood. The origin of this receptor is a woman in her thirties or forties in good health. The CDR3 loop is CASSLGGLTQETQYF. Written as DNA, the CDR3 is TGCGCCAGCAGCCTCGGAGGTTTGACCCAAGAGACCCAGTACTTC.